The clone carrying this TCR beta chain turned up a few times. The antigen remains undetermined. The germline gene is not matched at one end of the junction; a read error may be the cause. The data were taken from a study of blood T cells in healthy people across ages. This CDR3 is 16 amino acids long. Germline V lookup: CDR1 SEHNR, CDR2 FQNEAQ (reference sequence). The study's findings and limits: Investigators viewed diversity estimates from one million T cells as underestimates, the study reported.

Using a J-beta primer mix together with a sample-barcoded 5' primer, a second PCR was run for roughly 7 to 12 cycles. Carrying 12 random nucleotides, a template-switch adaptor labeled each individual cDNA molecule. TCRdb passed the 5' RACE reads through MiXCR, listing each CDR3 protein once. The sample yields around 1.7 million distinct CDR3 sequences, about 28% seen once. There were at least 5 micrograms of total RNA extracted from every sample. The sequence was collected from a woman under 40 in good health. The sample taken for sequencing was blood. The chain uses TRBV7-9 and TRBJ2-6; the D is unclear. The DNA for the CDR3 is TGTGTCAGCAGCGCGTTCAGAAGTCCCGGGGCCAACGTCCTGACTTTC. This translates into CVSSAFRSPGANVLTF. The whole variable domain, filled in from reference TRBV7-9 and TRBJ2-6, reads DTGVSQNPRHKITKRGQNVTFRCDPISEHNRLYWYRQTLGQGPEFLTYFQNEAQLEKSRLLSDRFSAERPKGSFSTLEIQRTEQGDSAMYLCVSSAFRSPGANVLTFGAGSRLTVL.